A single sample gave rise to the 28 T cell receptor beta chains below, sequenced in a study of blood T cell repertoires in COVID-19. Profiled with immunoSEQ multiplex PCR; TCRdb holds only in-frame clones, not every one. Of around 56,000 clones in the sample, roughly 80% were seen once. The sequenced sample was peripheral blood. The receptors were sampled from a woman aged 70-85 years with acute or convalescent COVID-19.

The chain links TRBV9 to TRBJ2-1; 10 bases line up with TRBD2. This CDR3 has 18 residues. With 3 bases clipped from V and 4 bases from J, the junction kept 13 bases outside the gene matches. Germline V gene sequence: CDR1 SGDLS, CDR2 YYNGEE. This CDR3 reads CASSGSRVVAGGYNEQFF. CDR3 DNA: TGTGCCAGCAGCGGATCTAGAGTAGTAGCGGGGGGATACAATGAGCAGTTCTTC.

CDR3 residues: CASRVSGGAWNEKLFF. The CDR3 DNA reads as TGTGCCAGCAGAGTGTCGGGGGGGGCTTGGAATGAAAAACTGTTTTTT. The V call is TRBV25-1, the J call TRBJ1-4; possible D gene TRBD1, 6 bases. This CDR3 region has 16 residues. CDR1 MGHDK and CDR2 SYGVNS come from the germline V gene. V lost 6 bases to trimming and J lost 5 bases, with 19 bases between them.

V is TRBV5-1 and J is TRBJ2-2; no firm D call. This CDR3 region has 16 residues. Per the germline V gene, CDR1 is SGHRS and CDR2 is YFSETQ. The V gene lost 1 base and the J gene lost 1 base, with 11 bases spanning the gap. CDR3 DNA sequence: TGCGCCAGCAGCTTGTCCAGGATTGTGAACACCGGGGAGCTGTTTTTT. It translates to CASSLSRIVNTGELFF.

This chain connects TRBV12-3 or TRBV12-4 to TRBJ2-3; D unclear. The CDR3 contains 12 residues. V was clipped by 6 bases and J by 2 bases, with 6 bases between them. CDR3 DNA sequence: TGTGCCAGCAGATCACACACAGATACGCAGTATTTT. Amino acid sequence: CASRSHTDTQYF.

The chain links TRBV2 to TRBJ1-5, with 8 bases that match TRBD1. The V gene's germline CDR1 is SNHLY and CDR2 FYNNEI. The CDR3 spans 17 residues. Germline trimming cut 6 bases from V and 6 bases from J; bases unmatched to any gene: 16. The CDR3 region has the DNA TGTGCCAGCAGACTAGGGACAGGAGTTTTAGGGCGTCAGCCCCAGCATTTT. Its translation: CASRLGTGVLGRQPQHF. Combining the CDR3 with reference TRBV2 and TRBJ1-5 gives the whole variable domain EPEVTQTPSHQVTQMGQEVILRCVPISNHLYFYWYRQILGQKVEFLVSFYNNEISEKSEIFDDQFSVERPDGSNFTLKIRSTKLEDSAMYFCASRLGTGVLGRQPQHFGDGTRLSIL.

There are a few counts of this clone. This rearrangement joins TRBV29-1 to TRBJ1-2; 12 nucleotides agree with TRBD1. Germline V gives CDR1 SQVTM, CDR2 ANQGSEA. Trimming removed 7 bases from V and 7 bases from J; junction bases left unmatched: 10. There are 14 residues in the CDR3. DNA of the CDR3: TGCAGCGCCCGACCGGGACAGGGGGCGCCTGGCTACACCTTC. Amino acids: CSARPGQGAPGYTF. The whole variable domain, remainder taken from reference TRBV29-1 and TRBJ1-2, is SAVISQKPSRDICQRGTSLTIQCQVDSQVTMMFWYRQQPGQSLTLIATANQGSEATYESGFVIDKFPISRPNLTFSTLTVSNMSPEDSSIYLCSARPGQGAPGYTFGSGTRLTVV.

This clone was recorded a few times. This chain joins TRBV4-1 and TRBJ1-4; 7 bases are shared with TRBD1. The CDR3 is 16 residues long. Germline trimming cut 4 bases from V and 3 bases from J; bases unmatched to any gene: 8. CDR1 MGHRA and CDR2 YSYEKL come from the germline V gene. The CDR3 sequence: CASSRGPGTANEKLFF. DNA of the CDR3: TGCGCCAGCAGCCGGGGACCGGGGACAGCTAATGAAAAACTGTTTTTT.

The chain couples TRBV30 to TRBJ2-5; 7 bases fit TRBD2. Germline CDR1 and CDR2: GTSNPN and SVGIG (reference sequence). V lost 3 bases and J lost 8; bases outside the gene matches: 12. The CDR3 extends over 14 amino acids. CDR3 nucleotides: TGTGCCTGGAGGGACGGGGGGTCCCCCGGTACCCAGTACTTC. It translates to CAWRDGGSPGTQYF.

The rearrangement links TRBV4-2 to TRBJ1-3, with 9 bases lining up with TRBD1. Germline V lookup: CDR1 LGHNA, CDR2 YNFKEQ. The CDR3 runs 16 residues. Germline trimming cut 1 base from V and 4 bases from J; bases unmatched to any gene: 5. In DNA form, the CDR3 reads TGTGCCAGCAGCCAAGGTACGGGACAGGGAGGAAACACCATATATTTT. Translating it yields CASSQGTGQGGNTIYF.

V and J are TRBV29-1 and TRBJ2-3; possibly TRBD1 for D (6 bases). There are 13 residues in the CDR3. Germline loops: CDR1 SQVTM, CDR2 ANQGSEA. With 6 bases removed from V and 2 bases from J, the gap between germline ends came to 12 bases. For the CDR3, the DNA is TGCAGCGTGCTCAGGGGCGTCACAGATACGCAGTATTTT. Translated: CSVLRGVTDTQYF.

The chain's CDR3 is CASSLGTSGGGLKNIQYF. CDR3 bases: TGTGCCAGCAGCCTTGGGACTAGCGGAGGGGGGCTCAAAAACATTCAGTACTTC. The J gene is TRBJ2-4, the V gene TRBV3-1 (or the pseudogene TRBV3-2); TRBD2 matches 11 bases. The germline CDR1 and CDR2 sequences are LGHDT and YNNKEL (reference sequence). CDR3 length: 18 residues. V was clipped by 4 bases and J by 3 bases; unmatched bases: 11.

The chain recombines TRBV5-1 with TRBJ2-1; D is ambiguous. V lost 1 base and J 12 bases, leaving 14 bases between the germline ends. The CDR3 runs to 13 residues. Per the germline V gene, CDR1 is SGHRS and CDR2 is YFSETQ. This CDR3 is CASSLSVAGGQFF. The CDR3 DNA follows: TGCGCCAGCAGCTTGTCGGTGGCCGGCGGGCAGTTCTTC. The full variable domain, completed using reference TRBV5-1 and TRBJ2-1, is KAGVTQTPRYLIKTRGQQVTLSCSPISGHRSVSWYQQTPGQGLQFLFEYFSETQRNKGNFPGRFSGRQFSNSRSEMNVSTLELGDSALYLCASSLSVAGGQFFGPGTRLTVL.

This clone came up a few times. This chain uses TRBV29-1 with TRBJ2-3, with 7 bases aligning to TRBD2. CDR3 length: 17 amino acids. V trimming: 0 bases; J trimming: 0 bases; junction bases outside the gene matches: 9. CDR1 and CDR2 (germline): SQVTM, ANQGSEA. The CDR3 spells CSVEDLSSGLSTDTQYF. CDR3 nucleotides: TGCAGCGTTGAAGACCTTTCTAGCGGTTTAAGCACAGATACGCAGTATTTT.

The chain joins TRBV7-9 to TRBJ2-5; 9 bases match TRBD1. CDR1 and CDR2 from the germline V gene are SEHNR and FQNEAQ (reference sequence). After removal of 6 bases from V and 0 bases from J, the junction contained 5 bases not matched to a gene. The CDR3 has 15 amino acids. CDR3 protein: CASSTGTGYQETQYF. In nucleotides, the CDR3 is TGTGCCAGCAGTACCGGGACAGGGTACCAAGAGACCCAGTACTTC.

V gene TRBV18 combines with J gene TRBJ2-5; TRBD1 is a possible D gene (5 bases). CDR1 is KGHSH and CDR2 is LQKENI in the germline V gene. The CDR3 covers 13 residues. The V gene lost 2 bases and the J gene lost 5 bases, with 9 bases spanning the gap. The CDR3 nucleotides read TGTGCCAGCTCACCAAGGGGAACGGAGACCCAGTACTTC. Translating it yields CASSPRGTETQYF.

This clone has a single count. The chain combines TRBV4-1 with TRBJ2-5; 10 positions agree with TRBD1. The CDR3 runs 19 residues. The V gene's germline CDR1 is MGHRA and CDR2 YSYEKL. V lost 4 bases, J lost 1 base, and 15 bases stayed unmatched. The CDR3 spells CASSLERQSRTGGQETQYF. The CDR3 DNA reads TGCGCCAGCAGCCTCGAACGACAAAGCCGGACAGGGGGCCAAGAGACCCAGTACTTC.

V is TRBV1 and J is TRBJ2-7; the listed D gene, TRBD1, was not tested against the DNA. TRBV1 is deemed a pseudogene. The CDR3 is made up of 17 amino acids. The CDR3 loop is CTSSYPAGGGIRGEQYF. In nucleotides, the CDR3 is TGCACCAGCAGCTACCCGGCCGGTGGGGGCATTCGGGGAGAGCAGTACTTC.

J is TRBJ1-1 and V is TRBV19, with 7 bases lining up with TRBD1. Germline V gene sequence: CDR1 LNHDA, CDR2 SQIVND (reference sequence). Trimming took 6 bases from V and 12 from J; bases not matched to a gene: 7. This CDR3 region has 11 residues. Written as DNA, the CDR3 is TGTGCCAGTAGCAACAGGGGTGGATCTTTCTTT. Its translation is CASSNRGGSFF.

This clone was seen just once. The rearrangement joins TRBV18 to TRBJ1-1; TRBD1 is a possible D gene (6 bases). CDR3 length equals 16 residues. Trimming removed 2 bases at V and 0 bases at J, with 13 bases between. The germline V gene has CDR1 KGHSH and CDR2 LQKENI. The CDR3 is CASSPTGGPLNTEAFF. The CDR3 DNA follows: TGTGCCAGCTCACCAACGGGGGGCCCGCTGAACACTGAAGCTTTCTTT.

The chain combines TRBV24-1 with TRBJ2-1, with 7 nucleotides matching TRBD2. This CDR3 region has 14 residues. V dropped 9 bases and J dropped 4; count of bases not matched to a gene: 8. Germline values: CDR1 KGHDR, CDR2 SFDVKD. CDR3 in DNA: TGTGCCACCGAAGGAGCGGGGTCATACAATGAGCAGTTCTTC. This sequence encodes CATEGAGSYNEQFF.

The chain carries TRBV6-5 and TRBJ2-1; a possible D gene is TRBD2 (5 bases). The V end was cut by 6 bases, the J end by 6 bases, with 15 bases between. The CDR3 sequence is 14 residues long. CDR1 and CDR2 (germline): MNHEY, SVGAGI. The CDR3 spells CASRDYRPPNEQFF. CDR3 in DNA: TGTGCCAGCAGAGACTACCGACCGCCCAATGAGCAGTTCTTC.

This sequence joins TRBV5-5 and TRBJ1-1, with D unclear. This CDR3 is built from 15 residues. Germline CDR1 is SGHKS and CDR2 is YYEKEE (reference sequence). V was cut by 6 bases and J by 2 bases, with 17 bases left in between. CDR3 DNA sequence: TGTGCCAGCAAGTCGAGAGAATCGACTAACACTGAAGCTTTCTTT. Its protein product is CASKSRESTNTEAFF.

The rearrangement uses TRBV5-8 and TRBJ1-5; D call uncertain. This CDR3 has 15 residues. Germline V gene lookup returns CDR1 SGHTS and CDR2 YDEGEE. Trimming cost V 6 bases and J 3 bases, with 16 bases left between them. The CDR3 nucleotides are TGTGCCAGCACCCCTAGATTATTTACCAATCAGCCCCAGCATTTT. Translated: CASTPRLFTNQPQHF.

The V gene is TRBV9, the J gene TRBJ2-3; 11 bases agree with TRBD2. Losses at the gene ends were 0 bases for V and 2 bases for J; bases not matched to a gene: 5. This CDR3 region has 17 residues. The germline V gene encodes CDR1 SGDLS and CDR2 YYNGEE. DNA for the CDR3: TGTGCCAGCAGCGTAGGTCTAGCGGGGGGTTACACAGATACGCAGTATTTT. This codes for CASSVGLAGGYTDTQYF.

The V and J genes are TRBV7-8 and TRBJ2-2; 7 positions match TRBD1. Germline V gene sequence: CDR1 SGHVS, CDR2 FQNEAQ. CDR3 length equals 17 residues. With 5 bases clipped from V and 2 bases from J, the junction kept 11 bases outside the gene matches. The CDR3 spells CASSRHTYRGNTGELFF. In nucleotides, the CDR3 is TGTGCCAGCAGCCGCCATACTTACAGGGGAAACACCGGGGAGCTGTTTTTT.

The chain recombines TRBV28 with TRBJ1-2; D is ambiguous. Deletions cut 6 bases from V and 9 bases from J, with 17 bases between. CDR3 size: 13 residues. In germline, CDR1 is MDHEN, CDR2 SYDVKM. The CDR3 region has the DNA TGTGCCAGCAGCTCACCTGACATCTACCGCTACACCTTC. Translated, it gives CASSSPDIYRYTF.

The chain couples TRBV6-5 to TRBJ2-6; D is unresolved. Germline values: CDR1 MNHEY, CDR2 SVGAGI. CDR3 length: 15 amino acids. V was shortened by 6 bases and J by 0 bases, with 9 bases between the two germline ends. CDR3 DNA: TGTGCCAGCAGCTCGAGGAGCTCTGGGGCCAACGTCCTGACTTTC. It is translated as CASSSRSSGANVLTF.

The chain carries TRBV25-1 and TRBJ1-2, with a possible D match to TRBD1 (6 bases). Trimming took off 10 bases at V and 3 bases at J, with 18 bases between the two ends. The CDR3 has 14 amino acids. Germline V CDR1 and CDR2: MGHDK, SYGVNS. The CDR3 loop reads CATWGGARDYGYTF. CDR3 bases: TGTGCCACCTGGGGGGGGGCGCGGGACTATGGCTACACCTTC.